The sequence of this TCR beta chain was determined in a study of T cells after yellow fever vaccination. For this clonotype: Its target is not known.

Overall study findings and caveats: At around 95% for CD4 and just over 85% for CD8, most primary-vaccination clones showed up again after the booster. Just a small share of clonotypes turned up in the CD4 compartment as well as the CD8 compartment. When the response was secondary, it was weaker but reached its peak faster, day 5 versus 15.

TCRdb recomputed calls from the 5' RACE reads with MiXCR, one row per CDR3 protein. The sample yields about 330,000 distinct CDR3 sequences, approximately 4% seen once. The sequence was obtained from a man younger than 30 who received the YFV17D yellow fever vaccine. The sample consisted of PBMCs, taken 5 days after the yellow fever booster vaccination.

CDR3 DNA sequence: TGTGCCAGCAGCCAAAAAAGGTCTTTTACAGATACGCAGTATTTT. It translates to CASSQKRSFTDTQYF. The chain recombines TRBV4-2 with TRBJ2-3; D uncertain. The CDR3 is 15 amino acids. CDR1 is LGHNA, CDR2 YNFKEQ, per germline. Trimming shortened V by 2 bases and J by 3 bases, and 12 bases separated the two germline ends.